This TCR beta chain is from a study of blood T cell repertoires in COVID-19 (dated by TCRdb to the early 2020s). Notes on the research overall: Samples from collaborators originated in the United States, Italy and Spain and spanned both the acute and convalescent phases of COVID-19. The prospective study material was composed of cDNA or gDNA derived from T cells, B-cell-depleted T cells, or PBMCs. The dataset comprised deeply sampled blood TCRbeta repertoires from subjects exposed to, actively infected with, or recovered from COVID-19. The repertoires were released in a freely available public database intended as a resource for research on the immune response to SARS-CoV-2. Samples came from the ongoing ImmuneRACE study (first 160 participants) plus 1,254 subjects from 6 global collaborators. The sample metadata nearly always contained a de-identified subject ID, COVID-19 status, age in years and sex. Where available, HLA class I and class II types were obtained from metadata supplied by the sample provider rather than from assay-based typing. Results and caveats for the whole study, not just this receptor: The quantity of clinical and demographic metadata differed by source and by participant and was supplied without curation.

About this clone itself: Its antigen is unknown. Per-base qualities were not stored, and no clone one base away is much larger.

Each collaborating institution followed its own protocols to collect whole blood in K2EDTA tubes. For TCRbeta analysis, collaborator samples were shipped as frozen whole blood, as isolated PBMCs, or as DNA extracted from either sample type. The immunoSEQ Assay, a bias-controlled multiplex PCR, was used to amplify TCRbeta CDR3 regions from genomic DNA. On the authors' methods: Within the assay, amplification of reference gene primers was used to estimate how many nucleated cells each sample contained. To quantify the absolute abundance of each unique TCRbeta CDR3 rearrangement, sequence reads were collapsed and filtered. For each sample, productive Simpson clonality was calculated as the square root of Simpson's diversity index across productive rearrangements. TCRdb holds this immuneACCESS table with in-frame rearrangements only. Some clones are missing; in checked studies, unresolved V genes explain under half, and the rest has no known cause. V and J calls and clone size are given by that table; D and trimming were obtained from the DNA. Within this sample are tens of thousands of clones, with 75% to 95% of them counted one time only. The biggest ten clones account for about 3.1% of the sample.

After removal of 6 bases from V and 2 bases from J, the junction retains 4 bases not matched to a gene. From the cysteine up to the phenylalanine, the CDR3 has a length of 14 residues. CDR3 DNA only is kept here, 42 bases in frame from base 1. The germline V gene specifies MNHEY as CDR1 and SVGAGI as CDR2. Recombination joined TRBV6-5 with TRBJ2-3, with TRBD1 matching 8 junction bases. The sequence was collected from a man aged 45-65 years with acute or convalescent COVID-19. Input material: peripheral blood. For the CDR3, the sequence is CASRAGGVTDTQYF. At the DNA level, the sequence is TGTGCCAGCAGAGCAGGGGGCGTCACAGATACGCAGTATTTT.